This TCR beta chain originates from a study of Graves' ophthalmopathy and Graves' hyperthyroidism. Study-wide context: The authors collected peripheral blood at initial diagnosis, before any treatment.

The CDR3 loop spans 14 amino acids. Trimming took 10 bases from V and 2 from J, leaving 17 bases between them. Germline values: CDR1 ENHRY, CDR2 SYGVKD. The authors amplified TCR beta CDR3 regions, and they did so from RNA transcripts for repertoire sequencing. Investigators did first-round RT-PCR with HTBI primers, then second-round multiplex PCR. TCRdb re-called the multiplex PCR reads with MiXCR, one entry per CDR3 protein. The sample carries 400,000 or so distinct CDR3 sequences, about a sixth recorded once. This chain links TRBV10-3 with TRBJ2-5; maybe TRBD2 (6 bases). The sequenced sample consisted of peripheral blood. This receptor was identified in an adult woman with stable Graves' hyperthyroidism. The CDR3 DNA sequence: TGTGCCAGTATGAGTCCGACTAGACAAGAGACCCAGTACTTC. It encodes CASMSPTRQETQYF.